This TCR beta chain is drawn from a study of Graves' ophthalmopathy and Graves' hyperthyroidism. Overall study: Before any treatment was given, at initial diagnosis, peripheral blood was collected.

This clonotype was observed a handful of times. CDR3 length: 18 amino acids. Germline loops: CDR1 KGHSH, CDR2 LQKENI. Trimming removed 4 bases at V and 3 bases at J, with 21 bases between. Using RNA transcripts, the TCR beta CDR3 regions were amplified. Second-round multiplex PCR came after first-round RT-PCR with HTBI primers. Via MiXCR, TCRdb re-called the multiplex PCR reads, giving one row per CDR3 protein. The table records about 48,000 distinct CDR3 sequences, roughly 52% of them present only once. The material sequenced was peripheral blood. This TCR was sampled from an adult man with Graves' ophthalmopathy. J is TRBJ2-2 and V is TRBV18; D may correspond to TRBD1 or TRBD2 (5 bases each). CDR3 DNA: TGTGCCAGCTCACTTGGGACCGTTCCAACGGGGTACACCGGGGAGCTGTTTTTT. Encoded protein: CASSLGTVPTGYTGELFF.